This T cell receptor (beta chain) originates from a study of blood T cell repertoires in COVID-19. Study overall: Samples taken during acute and convalescent COVID-19 were collected in the United States, Italy and Spain. In each case, the material was cDNA or gDNA derived from T cells, B-cell-depleted T cells, or PBMCs.

As processed by the authors: For nucleated cells, counts were estimated from reference gene primer amplification. Some clones are missing from TCRdb's copy, which holds only in-frame ones; the method was immunoSEQ multiplex PCR. The DNA gave D and trimming, while V, J and clone size come from that table. The sample has approximately 130,000 clones; more than 70% are singletons. The CDR3 extends over 15 amino acids. V lost 0 bases to trimming and J lost 3 bases, with 12 bases between them. Germline V gene sequence: CDR1 SGHNT, CDR2 YYREEE (reference sequence). This sequence was found in a human donor in a cohort sampled during active COVID-19. Sequencing was done on a sample of peripheral blood. V is TRBV5-4 and J is TRBJ1-1, with D uncertain. CDR3 sequence reads: CASSLAARQDTEAFF. The CDR3 DNA sequence: TGTGCCAGCAGCTTGGCGGCCCGACAAGACACTGAAGCTTTCTTT. The complete variable domain, with remaining parts taken from reference TRBV5-4 and TRBJ1-1, reads ETGVTQSPTHLIKTRGQQVTLRCSSQSGHNTVSWYQQALGQGPQFIFQYYREEENGRGNFPPRFSGLQFPNYSSELNVNALELDDSALYLCASSLAARQDTEAFFGQGTRLTVV.